Included here is one TCR beta chain sequence, with context. Enrolled during active infection, Seattle patients were then followed longitudinally. The CDR3 is 15 residues long. V gave up 11 bases and J gave up 3 bases; unmatched junction bases: 14. In germline, CDR1 is ENHRY, CDR2 SYGVKD. Authors' analysis steps: Quantification of nucleated cells was approximated via reference gene primer amplification. Sequencing was performed with immunoSEQ multiplex PCR; in TCRdb, only in-frame clones are kept and a portion is missing. Clone size and V and J calls were adopted from that table, with D and trimming inferred from the DNA. Altogether some 180,000 clones are present, around four fifths being singletons, with the ten largest covering 6.5% to 9.5%. This entry is derived from a study of blood T cell repertoires in COVID-19.

The TCR sequence derives from a woman aged 80 or over with COVID-19, enrolled during active disease. The material sequenced was peripheral blood. This sequence joins TRBV10-3 and TRBJ2-7; 9 bases align to TRBD2. The DNA for the CDR3 is TGTGCCGCCGAGGGGGGGCTAGCGGGGAACTACGAGCAGTACTTC. It translates to CAAEGGLAGNYEQYF.